Presented here are 22 T cell receptor beta chains from one specimen sequenced in a study of blood T cell repertoires in COVID-19. Here immunoSEQ multiplex PCR was the method, and the copy in TCRdb shows in-frame clones only, minus some. The table records about 290,000 clones, around 81% of them present only once. The material sequenced was peripheral blood. Receptors were obtained from a woman aged 45-60 years with active or convalescent COVID-19.

The V and J genes are TRBV14 and TRBJ2-7; 7 bases align to TRBD2. Germline loops: CDR1 SGHDN, CDR2 FVKESK. The CDR3 consists of 14 residues. After removal of 3 bases from V and 3 bases from J, the junction contained 5 bases not matched to a gene. CDR3 nucleotide sequence: TGTGCCAGCAGCCATATTGGGGGGGACTACGAGCAGTACTTC. Amino acid sequence: CASSHIGGDYEQYF.

About this clone itself: Other nucleotide sequences in the sample specify the same CDR3. The chain couples TRBV12-3 or TRBV12-4 to TRBJ1-3; D gene unclear. The ends were cut back, 3 bases at V and 4 bases at J, with 4 bases in the middle. The CDR3 consists of 12 residues. The DNA of the CDR3 is TGTGCCAGCAGTTTCAGAGGAAACACCATATATTTT. This codes for CASSFRGNTIYF.

The V gene is TRBV27, the J gene TRBJ2-3, with 7 bases identical to TRBD2. V gave up 6 bases and J gave up 8 bases; unmatched junction bases: 17. Germline lookup yields CDR1 MNHEY and CDR2 SMNVEV (reference sequence). This CDR3 spans 16 amino acids. The CDR3 sequence is CASRGVLRETLGTQYF. CDR3 nucleotides: TGTGCCAGCAGGGGGGTTTTGCGGGAGACCCTTGGTACGCAGTATTTT.

The gene calls are TRBV28 and TRBJ1-1; D gene uncertain. The V and J ends lost 1 base and 2 bases respectively, with 17 bases between them. The CDR3 has 17 residues. Germline assignment: CDR1 MDHEN and CDR2 SYDVKM. CDR3 sequence reads: CASSLFGAQGGNTEAFF. CDR3 in DNA: TGTGCCAGCAGTTTATTCGGCGCTCAAGGAGGTAACACTGAAGCTTTCTTT.

The J gene is TRBJ2-3, the V gene TRBV18, with 9 positions matching TRBD2. V was pared by 6 bases and J by 7 bases, with 8 bases of the junction left unmatched. The CDR3 is made up of 14 amino acids. Germline V lookup: CDR1 KGHSH, CDR2 LQKENI. The CDR3 loop reads CASSPDSGSYTQYF. CDR3 nucleotide sequence: TGTGCCAGCTCCCCTGATAGCGGGAGTTATACGCAGTATTTT.

The sample holds one count of this clone. DNA for the CDR3: TGTGCCACCAGCAGAGGACTAGCGGGAGTTCCCTACGAGCAGTACTTC. It is translated as CATSRGLAGVPYEQYF. The V gene is TRBV15, the J gene TRBJ2-7, with 12 bases lining up with TRBD2. Trimming at V came to 1 base and at J to 2 bases, leaving 3 bases not matched to a gene. CDR3 length: 16 amino acids. CDR1 and CDR2 from the germline V gene are LNHNV and YYDKDF (reference sequence).

The chain joins TRBV25-1 to TRBJ2-5; no clear D. The DNA matches TRBJ2-7 better at its end, which makes the J call doubtful. From germline, CDR1 is MGHDK and CDR2 SYGVNS. This CDR3 contains 12 residues. The CDR3 loop is CASSYVSYEQYF. The CDR3 nucleotides read TGTGCCAGCAGTTACGTTAGCTACGAGCAGTACTTC.

This chain links TRBV18 with TRBJ2-7; perhaps TRBD2 as D (7 bases). The germline V and J ends were trimmed by 3 bases and 2 bases, with 29 bases remaining between them. CDR3 length equals 20 residues. Germline-derived CDR1 and CDR2 are KGHSH and LQKENI. DNA for the CDR3: TGTGCCAGCTCACCGCTAGGGGGAGGGGGTCCTATCCTCAGGACCTACGAGCAGTACTTC. As protein: CASSPLGGGGPILRTYEQYF. Supplemented by reference TRBV18 and TRBJ2-7, the full variable domain reads NAGVMQNPRHLVRRRGQEARLRCSPMKGHSHVYWYRQLPEEGLKFMVYLQKENIIDESGMPKERFSAEFPKEGPSILRIQQVVRGDSAAYFCASSPLGGGGPILRTYEQYFGPGTRLTVT.

This clone occurred many times. The chain couples TRBV5-1 to TRBJ2-7; the match to TRBD1 covers 11 bases. V dropped 4 bases and J dropped 3; count of bases not matched to a gene: 6. The CDR3 is 15 residues long. Germline V gene lookup returns CDR1 SGHRS and CDR2 YFSETQ. The chain's CDR3 is CASSTGQGAYYEQYF. The CDR3 nucleotides read TGCGCCAGCAGCACCGGACAGGGGGCTTACTACGAGCAGTACTTC. The full variable domain, in which reference TRBV5-1 and TRBJ2-7 provide the parts outside the CDR3, is KAGVTQTPRYLIKTRGQQVTLSCSPISGHRSVSWYQQTPGQGLQFLFEYFSETQRNKGNFPGRFSGRQFSNSRSEMNVSTLELGDSALYLCASSTGQGAYYEQYFGPGTRLTVT.

This chain connects TRBV19 to TRBJ2-7; 9 bases map to TRBD1. In germline, CDR1 is LNHDA, CDR2 SQIVND (reference sequence). The CDR3 has 15 residues. V trimming: 3 bases; J trimming: 7 bases; junction bases outside the gene matches: 10. The CDR3 here is CASSISQGASGEQYF. CDR3 DNA: TGTGCCAGTAGTATTTCACAGGGGGCCTCAGGGGAGCAGTACTTC.

The chain recombines TRBV5-6 with TRBJ1-5, with D maybe TRBD1 (6 bases). Germline V lookup: CDR1 SGHDT, CDR2 YYEEEE. V was clipped by 5 bases and J by 0 bases, with 12 bases between them. The CDR3 has 15 residues. CDR3 protein: CASSSQGRSNQPQHF. The CDR3 DNA reads as TGTGCCAGCAGTTCCCAGGGGCGTAGCAATCAGCCCCAGCATTTT.

V gene TRBV5-4 combines with J gene TRBJ2-1, with 11 bases lining up with TRBD2. The CDR3 spans 15 residues. The germline V gene encodes CDR1 SGHNT and CDR2 YYREEE (reference sequence). The V gene end was trimmed by 1 base and the J gene end by 10 bases; junction bases not matched to a gene: 7. The CDR3, as DNA: TGTGCCAGCAGCTTGACTAGCGGGGGCATTCGGGAGCAGTTCTTC. Amino acid sequence: CASSLTSGGIREQFF.

CDR3 DNA: TGTGCCAGCGCGGGACTGGGACAGTTGAACACTGAAGCTTTCTTT. Translation gives CASAGLGQLNTEAFF. The gene calls are TRBV25-1 and TRBJ1-1; 7 bases align to TRBD1. The CDR3 is 15 amino acids. With V trimmed by 8 bases and J by 0 bases, 9 bases remained unmatched. Germline-derived CDR1 and CDR2 are MGHDK and SYGVNS.

The chain combines TRBV27 with TRBJ1-1, with unresolved D. Per germline, CDR1 MNHEY and CDR2 SMNVEV (reference sequence). Trimming cost V 5 bases and J 4 bases, with 17 bases left between them. This CDR3 comprises 15 residues. CDR3: CASSGPALGGTEAFF. The DNA for the CDR3 is TGTGCCAGCAGTGGGCCGGCGTTGGGTGGCACTGAAGCTTTCTTT.

The rearrangement links TRBV2 to TRBJ1-5; a possible D gene is TRBD1 (6 bases). CDR3 length: 16 residues. Trimming shortened V by 3 bases and J by 4 bases, and 16 bases separated the two germline ends. From germline, CDR1 is SNHLY and CDR2 FYNNEI. The CDR3 reads CASSDGGGRENQPQHF. CDR3 nucleotides: TGTGCCAGCAGTGATGGAGGGGGGCGGGAGAATCAGCCCCAGCATTTT. Drawing the rest from reference TRBV2 and TRBJ1-5, the complete variable domain is EPEVTQTPSHQVTQMGQEVILRCVPISNHLYFYWYRQILGQKVEFLVSFYNNEISEKSEIFDDQFSVERPDGSNFTLKIRSTKLEDSAMYFCASSDGGGRENQPQHFGDGTRLSIL.

The chain employs TRBV27 and TRBJ2-3; 11 nucleotides agree with TRBD2. Germline CDR1 MNHEY, CDR2 SMNVEV (reference sequence). V was pared by 2 bases and J by 5 bases, with 6 bases of the junction left unmatched. The CDR3 is made up of 16 amino acids. The CDR3 reads CASSLNSGRAIDTQYF. In nucleotides, the CDR3 is TGTGCCAGCAGTTTAAATAGCGGGAGGGCCATAGATACGCAGTATTTT.

This rearrangement joins TRBV7-3 to TRBJ2-5; D is ambiguous. The CDR3 runs to 13 residues. CDR1 is SGHTA and CDR2 is FQGTGA in the germline V gene. Trimming took off 6 bases at V and 5 bases at J, with 13 bases between the two ends. CDR3 in amino acids: CASSQRVRETQYF. The CDR3 coding sequence is TGTGCCAGCAGTCAACGGGTACGGGAGACCCAGTACTTC.

This chain joins TRBV3-1 (or the pseudogene TRBV3-2) and TRBJ2-7, with TRBD2 as a possible D gene (6 bases). The ends were cut back, 4 bases at V and 3 bases at J, with 10 bases in the middle. Germline values: CDR1 LGHDT, CDR2 YNNKEL (reference sequence). The CDR3 covers 13 residues. This CDR3 is CASSRAGFYEQYF. DNA of the CDR3: TGTGCCAGCAGCCGGGCGGGATTCTACGAGCAGTACTTC.

This clone has a handful of counts. The chain combines TRBV19 with TRBJ2-7; D is possibly TRBD1 (5 bases). Germline assignment: CDR1 LNHDA and CDR2 SQIVND (reference sequence). The CDR3 sequence is 13 residues long. V lost 5 bases, J lost 6 bases, and 14 bases lay in between. For the CDR3, the DNA is TGTGCCAGTAGTTCACAGGCGTCCGGCGAGCAGTACTTC. This gives the protein CASSSQASGEQYF. The variable domain in full, completed from reference TRBV19 and TRBJ2-7, reads DGGITQSPKYLFRKEGQNVTLSCEQNLNHDAMYWYRQDPGQGLRLIYYSQIVNDFQKGDIAEGYSVSREKKESFPLTVTSAQKNPTAFYLCASSSQASGEQYFGPGTRLTVT.

J is TRBJ1-5 and V is TRBV7-8; D not resolved. The V gene's germline CDR1 is SGHVS and CDR2 FQNEAQ. The CDR3 covers 14 residues. The V and J ends lost 2 bases and 2 bases respectively, with 7 bases between them. The CDR3 DNA follows: TGTGCCAGCAGCTTATCTCAGGGCAATCAGCCCCAGCATTTT. Its protein product is CASSLSQGNQPQHF.

J is TRBJ2-5 and V is TRBV5-1, with D perhaps matching TRBD2 (5 bases). Germline CDR1 and CDR2: SGHRS and YFSETQ. Trimming took 5 bases from V and 5 from J, leaving 16 bases between them. The CDR3 is 14 amino acids. The CDR3 DNA sequence: TGCGCCAGCAGTAGCGTTAGCTACGGGGAGACCCAGTACTTC. Its protein product is CASSSVSYGETQYF.

The sample holds a few counts of this clone. V gene TRBV7-6 combines with J gene TRBJ2-2; TRBD2 matches 7 bases. Germline V gives CDR1 SGHVS, CDR2 FNYEAQ. This CDR3 has 18 residues. The V and J ends lost 1 base and 2 bases, in that order; junction bases with no gene match: 10. CDR3 amino acids: CASSLVIAGAANTGELFF. DNA of the CDR3: TGTGCCAGCAGCTTAGTTATCGCGGGAGCCGCTAACACCGGGGAGCTGTTTTTT.